This entry describes one T cell receptor beta chain. Per the study methods: Using reference gene primer amplification, nucleated cell counts were estimated. Some clones are missing from TCRdb's copy, which holds only in-frame ones; the method was immunoSEQ multiplex PCR. V, J and clone size are those of that table, while D and trimming were read from the DNA. The data show 85,000 to 95,000 clones, approximately 79% seen once. These data originate in a study of blood T cell repertoires in COVID-19. Study overall: Samples came from the United States, Italy and Spain, spanning acute and convalescent COVID-19. Sample material is recorded as cDNA or gDNA derived from T cells, B-cell-depleted T cells, or PBMCs.

This CDR3 contains 18 residues. The V gene's germline CDR1 is GTSNPN and CDR2 SVGIG (reference sequence). Losses at the gene ends were 1 base for V and 5 bases for J; bases not matched to a gene: 15. The rearrangement links TRBV30 to TRBJ2-5, with 11 bases fitting TRBD2. Source material: peripheral blood. This clonotype originated in a woman older than 75 with acute or convalescent COVID-19. CDR3 residues: CAWSDSPLAGDTRETQYF. The CDR3 DNA reads TGTGCCTGGAGTGACTCCCCACTAGCGGGGGATACCAGGGAGACCCAGTACTTC. Supplemented by reference TRBV30 and TRBJ2-5, the full variable domain reads SQTIHQWPATLVQPVGSPLSLECTVEGTSNPNLYWYRQAAGRGLQLLFYSVGIGQISSEVPQNLSASRPQDRQFILSSKKLLLSDSGFYLCAWSDSPLAGDTRETQYFGPGTRLLVL.